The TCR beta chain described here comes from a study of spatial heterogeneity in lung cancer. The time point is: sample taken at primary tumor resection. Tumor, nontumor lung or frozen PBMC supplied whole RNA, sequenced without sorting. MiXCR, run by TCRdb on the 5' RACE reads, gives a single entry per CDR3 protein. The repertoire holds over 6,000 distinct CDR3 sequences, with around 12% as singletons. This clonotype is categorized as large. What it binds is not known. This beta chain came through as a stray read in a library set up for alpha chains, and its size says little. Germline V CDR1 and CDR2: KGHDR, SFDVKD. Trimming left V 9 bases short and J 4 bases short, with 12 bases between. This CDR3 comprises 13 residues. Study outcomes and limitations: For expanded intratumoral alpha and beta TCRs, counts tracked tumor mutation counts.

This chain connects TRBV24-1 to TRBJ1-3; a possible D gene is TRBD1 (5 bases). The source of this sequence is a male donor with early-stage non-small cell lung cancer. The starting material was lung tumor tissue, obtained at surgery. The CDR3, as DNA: TGTGCCACCTCGGGCAGGGACGGAAACACCATATATTTT. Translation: CATSGRDGNTIYF.